The 30 T cell receptor beta chains given below trace back to one sample, sequenced in a study of T-cell reconstitution after alpha-beta-depleted transplantation in children (dated by TCRdb to 2016 to 2017). Library generation was performed with PCR. Instrument used: Illumina HiSeq 2500. TCR library preparation used molecular barcoding, with unique molecular identifiers applied to normalize quantification of the TCRbeta repertoire. The raw public data were reprocessed by TCRdb itself: fastp quality trimming at Q25, MiXCR clonotype calling, in-frame beta chains only. Entries are consolidated by CDR3 protein sequence, retaining the most common genes and DNA. This sample lists hundreds of thousands of distinct CDR3 sequences; around a sixth were detected once. About 39% of the sample comes from the top ten. The sample's treatment or condition label, in plain terms: allogeneic hematopoietic cell transplantation with graft depleted of TCRalphabeta T cells and CD19 B cells.

The source material was PBMCs, mostly from graft donor cells, sampled 360 days after TCRalphabeta/CD19-depleted stem cell transplant. The receptor source for this set is a male patient aged 2-9 years who had a stem cell transplant for acute lymphoblastic leukemia, so the T cells may come from the graft donor.

This clonotype occurred many times. The chain has TRBV12-3 or TRBV12-4 and TRBJ2-1; 8 nucleotides agree with TRBD1. This CDR3 has 15 amino acids. V dropped 3 bases and J dropped 1; count of bases not matched to a gene: 2. The CDR3 nucleotides are TGTGCCAGCAGTTTCGACAGGGGTTCCTACAATGAGCAGTTCTTC. It encodes CASSFDRGSYNEQFF.

The chain carries TRBV24-1 and TRBJ2-3; possibly TRBD1 for D (6 bases). The CDR3 contains 16 residues. Germline CDR1 reads KGHDR; CDR2 reads SFDVKD. V was pared by 3 bases and J by 3 bases, with 15 bases between. The CDR3, as DNA: TGTGCCACCAGTGATCGCAGGGGTCCAGCAACAGATACGCAGTATTTT. The encoded protein is CATSDRRGPATDTQYF.

The chain couples TRBV28 to TRBJ1-2, with TRBD1 matching over 7 bases. The CDR3 totals 16 residues. Germline V gives CDR1 MDHEN, CDR2 SYDVKM. Trimming cost V 2 bases and J 1 base; bases outside gene matches: 7. CDR3 amino acids: CASSLGSGQLNYGYTF. The CDR3 bases are TGTGCCAGCAGTTTAGGTTCGGGACAGCTTAACTATGGCTACACCTTC.

V gene TRBV30 combines with J gene TRBJ1-1; possible D gene TRBD1, 5 bases. CDR3 length: 14 amino acids. CDR1 is GTSNPN and CDR2 is SVGIG in the germline V gene (reference sequence). Trimming took off 3 bases at V and 1 base at J, with 12 bases between the two ends. This CDR3 reads CAWRLEGRNTEAFF. The CDR3 DNA reads TGTGCCTGGAGACTGGAGGGGAGGAACACTGAAGCTTTCTTT.

This clonotype was seen more than once but under ten times. V and J are TRBV7-9 and TRBJ2-4; 11 bases map to TRBD1. The J segment lost 5 bases and the V segment lost 1 base, leaving 4 bases of the junction unmatched. Looked up from germline, CDR1 is SEHNR and CDR2 is FQNEAQ (reference sequence). The CDR3 loop spans 16 amino acids. As DNA, the CDR3 is TGTGCCAGCAGCTTAGAGGACAGGGGGCTGGAAAACATTCAGTACTTC. It is translated as CASSLEDRGLENIQYF. Filled out from reference TRBV7-9 and TRBJ2-4, the complete variable domain reads DTGVSQNPRHKITKRGQNVTFRCDPISEHNRLYWYRQTLGQGPEFLTYFQNEAQLEKSRLLSDRFSAERPKGSFSTLEIQRTEQGDSAMYLCASSLEDRGLENIQYFGAGTRLSVL.

This clonotype was picked up a small number of times. J is TRBJ1-1 and V is TRBV3-1; no definite D call. The CDR3 is made up of 14 amino acids. The V gene's germline CDR1 is LGHDT and CDR2 YNNKEL (reference sequence). V was shortened by 1 base and J by 1 base, with 7 bases between the two germline ends. CDR3 DNA sequence: TGTGCCAGCAGCCAAGGGGTCGGGAACACTGAAGCTTTCTTT. Its translation is CASSQGVGNTEAFF.

The chain joins TRBV7-3 to TRBJ2-3, with D perhaps given as TRBD1 or TRBD2 (5 bases each). The CDR3 has 11 amino acids. Trimming removed 8 bases from V and 2 bases from J, with 5 bases in between. Germline assignment: CDR1 SGHTA and CDR2 FQGTGA. The CDR3 loop is CASGTTDTQYF. The CDR3 DNA sequence: TGTGCCAGCGGGACCACAGATACGCAGTATTTT.

The chain couples TRBV7-9 to TRBJ1-1, with no clear D. The CDR3 extends over 15 amino acids. Trimming pared 0 bases from V and 0 bases from J, leaving 8 bases between. Germline assignment: CDR1 SEHNR and CDR2 FQNEAQ (reference sequence). The CDR3 is CASSLAGPLNTEAFF. The CDR3 DNA is TGTGCCAGCAGCTTAGCAGGACCGCTGAACACTGAAGCTTTCTTT.

This clonotype was seen only a few times. The V gene is TRBV27, the J gene TRBJ2-4; 8 bases are shared with TRBD1. The CDR3 spans 14 residues. Trimming took 5 bases from V and 6 from J; bases not matched to a gene: 6. The germline CDR1 and CDR2 sequences are MNHEY and SMNVEV (reference sequence). As DNA, the CDR3 is TGTGCCAGCAGTCCGTGGACAGGGCCAAACATTCAGTACTTC. Protein sequence: CASSPWTGPNIQYF.

This clonotype was picked up a small number of times. The CDR3 here is CASSPGGASGYTF. The CDR3 nucleotides read TGTGCCAGCAGCCCCGGGGGGGCCTCAGGCTACACCTTC. The rearrangement links TRBV7-9 to TRBJ1-2; possible D gene TRBD1, 6 bases. CDR3 length: 13 residues. The V gene lost 5 bases and the J gene lost 8 bases, with 15 bases spanning the gap. From germline, CDR1 is SEHNR and CDR2 FQNEAQ (reference sequence).

Concerning this clonotype: The CDR3 does not close with the conserved phenylalanine or tryptophan, likely indicating a read error. The J gene is TRBJ2-1, the V gene TRBV12-3 or TRBV12-4; 8 bases fit TRBD2. V lost 7 bases, J lost 1 base, and 18 bases stayed unmatched. This CDR3 region has 19 residues. The CDR3 loop is CASTPWGGGPHGSYNEQFY. The CDR3 DNA reads TGTGCCAGCACCCCCTGGGGCGGGGGGCCACACGGGTCCTACAATGAGCAGTTCTAC.

The rearrangement joins TRBV3-1 to TRBJ2-2, with unresolved D. There are 15 residues in the CDR3. V was cut by 2 bases and J by 3 bases, with 10 bases left in between. Germline V lookup: CDR1 LGHDT, CDR2 YNNKEL (reference sequence). The CDR3 sequence: CASSQSSTDTGELFF. The CDR3 DNA reads TGTGCCAGCAGCCAAAGTTCAACGGACACCGGGGAGCTGTTTTTT.

This clonotype showed up just a few times. This sequence joins TRBV5-4 and TRBJ1-3; 9 nucleotides align to TRBD1. The ends lost 0 bases at V and 0 bases at J; junction bases unmatched: 13. Germline V lookup: CDR1 SGHNT, CDR2 YYREEE (reference sequence). CDR3 length equals 20 residues. CDR3 nucleotide sequence: TGTGCCAGCAGCTTGGAAGGACAGGGGCTCCTGTCGAGCTCTGGAAACACCATATATTTT. Its protein product is CASSLEGQGLLSSSGNTIYF.

This clonotype was seen many times. The chain carries TRBV28 and TRBJ2-1; the match to TRBD2 covers 15 bases. Germline V gene sequence: CDR1 MDHEN, CDR2 SYDVKM. The CDR3 consists of 18 residues. V trimming: 5 bases; J trimming: 0 bases; junction bases outside the gene matches: 5. In DNA, the CDR3 is TGTGCCAGCAGTCAGGGACTAGCGGGAGGAAGCTCCTACAATGAGCAGTTCTTC. Its translation is CASSQGLAGGSSYNEQFF.

In this sample, this clonotype turned up a few times. The gene calls are TRBV28 and TRBJ1-4; 7 bases are a match to TRBD1. J was trimmed by 12 bases and V by 3 bases; bases with no gene match: 7. CDR3 length equals 13 residues. CDR1 MDHEN and CDR2 SYDVKM come from the germline V gene. The CDR3 spells CASSFSTGKELFF. CDR3 sequence (DNA): TGTGCCAGCAGTTTCTCGACAGGGAAGGAACTGTTTTTT.

The chain is built from TRBV9 and TRBJ1-1; 8 bases are a match to TRBD1. Germline V CDR1 and CDR2: SGDLS, YYNGEE. Trimming took 1 base from V and 5 from J; bases not matched to a gene: 4. The CDR3 runs 14 residues. In nucleotides, the CDR3 is TGTGCCAGCAGCGTAACAGGGGGTGGAACTGAAGCTTTCTTT. Translating it yields CASSVTGGGTEAFF.

In this sample, this clonotype turned up a few times. V and J are TRBV5-5 and TRBJ2-7, with D uncertain. Germline CDR1 and CDR2: SGHKS and YYEKEE (reference sequence). V gave up 0 bases and J gave up 3 bases, with 13 bases separating them. CDR3 length equals 15 residues. The CDR3 is CASSLVLTHNYEQYF. The DNA of the CDR3 is TGTGCCAGCAGCTTGGTTTTGACCCATAACTACGAGCAGTACTTC.

This rearrangement joins TRBV7-3 to TRBJ2-2, with D hard to call. The CDR3 runs to 17 residues. Trimming removed 2 bases at V and 4 bases at J, with 17 bases between. Germline V gene sequence: CDR1 SGHTA, CDR2 FQGTGA. CDR3 DNA: TGTGCCAGCAGCTTAGGCGGAAACCCTCGTGGCACCGGGGAGCTGTTTTTT. Its protein product is CASSLGGNPRGTGELFF.

The rearrangement uses TRBV12-3 or TRBV12-4 and TRBJ1-1, with D maybe TRBD1 (5 bases). Trimming stripped 8 bases from V and 1 base from J, with 8 bases between. The CDR3 totals 12 residues. Here the CDR3 DNA reads TGTGCCAGCGGAGGGGAGAACACTGAAGCTTTCTTT. Translation gives CASGGENTEAFF.

This chain links TRBV18 with TRBJ2-5; 11 bases match TRBD2. This CDR3 contains 17 residues. V gave up 4 bases and J gave up 5 bases; unmatched junction bases: 12. CDR1 is KGHSH, CDR2 LQKENI, per germline. CDR3 bases: TGTGCCAGCTCACTAAAGACTAGCGGGGCTCCGCTGGAGACCCAGTACTTC. Translation: CASSLKTSGAPLETQYF.

The chain has TRBV5-1 and TRBJ1-4; 9 bases are shared with TRBD1. Germline V gives CDR1 SGHRS, CDR2 YFSETQ. This CDR3 spans 18 amino acids. Losses at the gene ends were 3 bases for V and 8 bases for J; bases not matched to a gene: 17. The CDR3: CASSSDGTGQDHWEKLFF. The CDR3 bases are TGCGCCAGCAGCTCAGACGGGACAGGGCAAGATCATTGGGAAAAACTGTTTTTT.

The chain is built from TRBV11-2 and TRBJ1-4, with D possibly TRBD1 on 5 matching bases. The V end lost 4 bases, the J end lost 5 bases, and 20 bases lay between the germline ends. The length of the CDR3 is 17 residues. Germline-derived CDR1 and CDR2 are SGHAT and FQNNGV. For the CDR3, the DNA is TGTGCCAGCAGCTCCCGTCAAGGGGCGGTCTTGAATGAAAAACTGTTTTTT. Its protein is CASSSRQGAVLNEKLFF.

The chain is built from TRBV3-1 and TRBJ2-2, with a weak D call TRBD2 (5 bases). CDR1 and CDR2 from the germline V gene are LGHDT and YNNKEL (reference sequence). The CDR3 runs to 15 residues. Trimming pared 3 bases from V and 6 bases from J, leaving 14 bases between. The CDR3: CASSQRGKRAGELFF. CDR3 bases: TGTGCCAGCAGCCAGCGTGGGAAGAGGGCCGGGGAGCTGTTTTTT. Full variable domain (rest looked up from reference TRBV3-1 and TRBJ2-2): DTAVSQTPKYLVTQMGNDKSIKCEQNLGHDTMYWYKQDSKKFLKIMFSYNNKELIINETVPNRFSPKSPDKAHLNLHINSLELGDSAVYFCASSQRGKRAGELFFGEGSRLTVL.

The V call is TRBV30, the J call TRBJ1-1, with D unresolved. Trimming took 4 bases from V and 3 from J, leaving 12 bases between them. Germline-derived CDR1 and CDR2 are GTSNPN and SVGIG (reference sequence). The CDR3 sequence is 13 residues long. The CDR3 protein is CAWTLPGDTEAFF. The CDR3 bases are TGTGCCTGGACCCTGCCCGGGGACACTGAAGCTTTCTTT.

In this sample, this clonotype turned up a few times. CDR3 coding DNA: TGTGCCAGCAGTCCTAACGATGCCGGTGGACTAGCGGGGGGGCGGTTCTTC. This sequence encodes CASSPNDAGGLAGGRFF. This chain uses TRBV6-1 with TRBJ2-1, with 15 bases that match TRBD2. V trimming: 5 bases; J trimming: 15 bases; junction bases outside the gene matches: 17. The CDR3 covers 17 residues. Germline-derived CDR1 and CDR2 are MNHNS and SASEGT.

At least ten counts were recorded for this clonotype. CDR3 coding DNA: TGTGCCAGCAGCTCAACTTCCCCCGGGAACCAAGCTTTCTTT. This translates into CASSSTSPGNQAFF. The chain couples TRBV11-2 to TRBJ1-1; D not resolved. V lost 4 bases and J lost 9, with 18 bases in between. Germline values: CDR1 SGHAT, CDR2 FQNNGV. This CDR3 region has 14 residues.

This chain connects TRBV12-3 or TRBV12-4 to TRBJ2-1, with TRBD2 identical over 7 bases. The CDR3 covers 15 residues. The J segment lost 3 bases and the V segment lost 5 bases, leaving 7 bases of the junction unmatched. The CDR3 DNA reads as TGTGCCAGCAGTCCTACTAGCGCGGGCTACAATGAGCAGTTCTTC. Translation gives CASSPTSAGYNEQFF.

The gene calls are TRBV7-2 and TRBJ2-3, with 9 bases lining up with TRBD1. This CDR3 has 16 amino acids. Germline V gives CDR1 SGHTA, CDR2 FQGNSA. The trim removed 5 bases at V and 2 bases at J, leaving 8 bases unmatched. Here the CDR3 DNA reads TGTGCCAGCAGCCCCAGGACAGGGGAATTCACAGATACGCAGTATTTT. Amino acid sequence: CASSPRTGEFTDTQYF.

This clonotype was seen a few times. V is TRBV7-9 and J is TRBJ2-7; D ambiguous. The length of the CDR3 is 13 residues. V lost 2 bases to trimming and J lost 1 base, with 6 bases between them. The germline CDR1 and CDR2 sequences are SEHNR and FQNEAQ (reference sequence). CDR3 loop: CASSLPISYEQYF. Here the CDR3 DNA reads TGTGCCAGCAGCTTACCCATTTCCTACGAGCAGTACTTC.

The chain joins TRBV7-9 to TRBJ2-5, with D tentatively TRBD2 (5 bases). V dropped 3 bases and J dropped 5 bases, with 16 bases sitting between them. This CDR3 contains 15 residues. Germline V gene sequence: CDR1 SEHNR, CDR2 FQNEAQ (reference sequence). The CDR3: CASSFDWTAAETQYF. The CDR3 nucleotides are TGTGCCAGCAGCTTTGACTGGACTGCCGCGGAGACCCAGTACTTC.